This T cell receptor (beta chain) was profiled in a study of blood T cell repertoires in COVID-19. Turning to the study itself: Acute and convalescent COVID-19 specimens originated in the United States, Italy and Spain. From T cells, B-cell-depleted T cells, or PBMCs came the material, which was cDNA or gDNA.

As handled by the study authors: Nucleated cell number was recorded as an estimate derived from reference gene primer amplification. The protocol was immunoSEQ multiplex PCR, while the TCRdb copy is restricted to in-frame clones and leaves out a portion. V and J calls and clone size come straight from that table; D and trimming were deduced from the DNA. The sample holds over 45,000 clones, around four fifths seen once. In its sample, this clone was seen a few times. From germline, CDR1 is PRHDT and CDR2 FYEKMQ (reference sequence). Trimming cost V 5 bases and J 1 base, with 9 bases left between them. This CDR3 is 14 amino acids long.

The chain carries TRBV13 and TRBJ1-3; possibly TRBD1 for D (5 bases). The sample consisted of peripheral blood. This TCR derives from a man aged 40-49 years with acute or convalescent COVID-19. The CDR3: CASSPGGSGNTIYF. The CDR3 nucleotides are TGTGCCAGCAGCCCGGGGGGGTCTGGAAACACCATATATTTT. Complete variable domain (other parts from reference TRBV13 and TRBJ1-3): AAGVIQSPRHLIKEKRETATLKCYPIPRHDTVYWYQQGPGQDPQFLISFYEKMQSDKGSIPDRFSAQQFSDYHSELNMSSLELGDSALYFCASSPGGSGNTIYFGEGSWLTVV.